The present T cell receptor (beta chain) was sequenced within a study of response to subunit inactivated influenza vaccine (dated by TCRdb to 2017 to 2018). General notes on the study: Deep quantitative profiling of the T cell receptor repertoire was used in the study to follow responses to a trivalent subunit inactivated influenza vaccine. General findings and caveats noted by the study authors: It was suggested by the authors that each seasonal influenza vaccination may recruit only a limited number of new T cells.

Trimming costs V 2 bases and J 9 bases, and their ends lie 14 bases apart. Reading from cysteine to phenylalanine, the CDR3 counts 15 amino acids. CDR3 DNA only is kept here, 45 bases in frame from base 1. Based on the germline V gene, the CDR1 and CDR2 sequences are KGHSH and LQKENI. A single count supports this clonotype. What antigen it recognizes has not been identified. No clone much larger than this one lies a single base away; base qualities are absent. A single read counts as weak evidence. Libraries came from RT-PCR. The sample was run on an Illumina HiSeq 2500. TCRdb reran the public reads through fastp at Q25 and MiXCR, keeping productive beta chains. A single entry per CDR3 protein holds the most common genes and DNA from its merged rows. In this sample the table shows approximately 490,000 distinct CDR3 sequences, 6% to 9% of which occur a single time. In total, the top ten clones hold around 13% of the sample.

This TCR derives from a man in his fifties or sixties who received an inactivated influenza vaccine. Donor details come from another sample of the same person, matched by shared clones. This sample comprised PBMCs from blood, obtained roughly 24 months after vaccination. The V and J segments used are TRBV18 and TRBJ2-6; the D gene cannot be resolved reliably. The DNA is TGTGCCAGCTCACCAGGGCAGGCGACTTTCAACGTCCTGACTTTC. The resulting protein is CASSPGQATFNVLTF.